This T cell receptor beta chain was captured by sequencing in a study of blood T cell repertoires in COVID-19. Sequencing was performed with immunoSEQ multiplex PCR; in TCRdb, only in-frame clones are kept and a portion is missing. The sample yields 250,000 or so clones, 75% to 90% seen once. V lost 7 bases, J lost 6 bases, and 9 bases lay in between. CDR3 length: 12 amino acids. From germline, CDR1 is SNHLY and CDR2 FYNNEI. The TCR comes from a woman aged 50 to 65 who had recovered from COVID-19. The V gene is TRBV2, the J gene TRBJ2-2, with D perhaps TRBD1 (5 bases). Sequencing was carried out using PBMCs or T cells enriched from blood (not recorded which). The CDR3 nucleotides are TGTGCCAGCACGCCAGGGCCCGGGGAGCTGTTTTTT. Protein product: CASTPGPGELFF.